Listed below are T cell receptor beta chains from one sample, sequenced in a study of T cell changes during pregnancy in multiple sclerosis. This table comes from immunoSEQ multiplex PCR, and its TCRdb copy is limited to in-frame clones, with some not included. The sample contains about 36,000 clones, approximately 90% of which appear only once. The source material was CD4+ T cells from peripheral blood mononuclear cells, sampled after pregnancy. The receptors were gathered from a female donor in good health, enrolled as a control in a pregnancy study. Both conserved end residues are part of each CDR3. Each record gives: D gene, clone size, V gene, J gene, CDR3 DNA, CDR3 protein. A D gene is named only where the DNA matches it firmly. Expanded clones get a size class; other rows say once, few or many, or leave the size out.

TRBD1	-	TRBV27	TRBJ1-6	TGTGCCAGCAGGACAGGGGGCCGTAATTCACCCCTCCACTTT	CASRTGGRNSPLHF
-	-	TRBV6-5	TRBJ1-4	TGTGCCAGCAGTATGGGGGGGAGAGAAAAACTGTTTTTT	CASSMGGREKLFF
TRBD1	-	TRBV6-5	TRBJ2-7	TGTGCCAGCAGTTGGGGACAGGACCCGACCTCCGAGCAGTACTTC	CASSWGQDPTSEQYF
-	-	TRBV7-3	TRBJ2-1	TGTGCCAGCAGCTCTGGACAGAGAAACAAGCAGTTCTTC	CASSSGQRNKQFF
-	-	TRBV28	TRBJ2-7	TGTGCCAGCAGCTTGACAGGTAACTCCTACGAGCAGTACTTC	CASSLTGNSYEQYF
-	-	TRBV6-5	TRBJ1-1	TGTGCCAGCAGGAAGACAGGATTTCTCACTGAAGCTTTCTTT	CASRKTGFLTEAFF
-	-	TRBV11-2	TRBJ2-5	TGTGCCAGCAGCCGGCCGCGGGGGCAGGGGGAGACCCAGTACTTC	CASSRPRGQGETQYF
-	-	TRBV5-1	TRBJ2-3	TGCGCCAGCAGCCCCGGGGTACGCACAGATACGCAGTATTTT	CASSPGVRTDTQYF
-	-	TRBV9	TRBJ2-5	TGTGCCAGCAGCGTAGTGGCGGGAAAGGCAGAGACCCAGTACTTC	CASSVVAGKAETQYF
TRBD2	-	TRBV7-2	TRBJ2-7	TGTGCCAGCAGCTCGACAACTAGCGGGGGGCTCGGAGCCTTC	CASSSTTSGGLGAF
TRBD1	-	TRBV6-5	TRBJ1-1	TGTGCCAGCAGTTACTCCTACAGGGGGAAGAACACTGAAGCTTTCTTT	CASSYSYRGKNTEAFF
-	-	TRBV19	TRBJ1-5	TGTGCCAGTAGCGACAGTTATAGCAATCAGCCCCAGCATTTT	CASSDSYSNQPQHF
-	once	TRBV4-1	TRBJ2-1	TGCGCCAGCAGCCAAGTGGGCAGAGCCCTATACAATGAGCAGTTCTTC	CASSQVGRALYNEQFF
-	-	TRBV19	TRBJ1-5	TGTGCCAGTAGTGCCGTCCGTGGCAGCAATCAGCCCCAGCATTTT	CASSAVRGSNQPQHF
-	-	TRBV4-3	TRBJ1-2	TGCGCCAGCAGCCAAGCTCGTCAGGTCGTTTCGTATGGCTACACCTTC	CASSQARQVVSYGYTF
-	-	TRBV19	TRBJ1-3	TGTGCCAGTAGTATTTGGCAGGGACACGGAAACACCATATATTTT	CASSIWQGHGNTIYF
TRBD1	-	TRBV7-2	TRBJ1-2	TGTGCCAGCAGCTTAGTGGCCGGACAGGCCTCCTATGGCTACACCTTC	CASSLVAGQASYGYTF
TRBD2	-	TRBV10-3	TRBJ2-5	TGTGCCATAGCGGGAGCTAGGGAGACCCAGTACTTC	CAIAGARETQYF
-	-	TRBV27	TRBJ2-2	TGTGCCAGCAGTTCAGGGTGGGCGAACACCGGGGAGCTGTTTTTT	CASSSGWANTGELFF
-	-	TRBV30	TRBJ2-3	TGTGCCTGGAGTTCACCGGTCACAGATACGCAGTATTTT	CAWSSPVTDTQYF
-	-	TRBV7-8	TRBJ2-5	TGTGCCAGCAGCTTAGTAACAGTCCAAGAGACCCAGTACTTC	CASSLVTVQETQYF
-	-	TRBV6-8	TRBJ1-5	TGTGCCAGCAGTTACGCACACCGCACCCACAGGGAGGGCACTTTCAATCAGCCCCAGCATTTT	CASSYAHRTHREGTFNQPQHF
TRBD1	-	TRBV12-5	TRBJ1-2	TGTGCTAGTGGTTCGGGACAGGCCCTCTATGGCTACACCTTC	CASGSGQALYGYTF